Below, 18 T cell receptor beta chains from the same sample are listed, as sequenced in a study of regulatory T cells in long-lasting Graves disease (dated by TCRdb to the early 2020s). In the paper's terms, the time point label means: newly diagnosed GD, antithyroid drugs for less than 3 months. RNA was extracted from PBMCs in TRIzol for both TCR sequencing and RNA sequencing. Library method: multiplex PCR. TCRdb lists the instrument as Illumina HiSeq 4000. iRepertoire HTBI primers and Arm-PCR amplification of CDR3 regions were used to construct TCR beta libraries. TCRdb applied fastp at Q25 and MiXCR to the public reads, then kept only in-frame beta chains. Every CDR3 protein is listed once, alongside the most common genes and DNA of its rows. Across this sample there are 500,000 or so distinct CDR3 sequences, with 15% to 20% seen only once. 10% to 15% of the sample is taken by the ten largest. The same specimen was also included in a second study, on T cells in Graves' hyperthyroidism and ophthalmopathy.

The material was peripheral blood mononuclear cells (PBMCs), obtained at new diagnosis, from a patient treated with antithyroid drugs. The source is a man aged 35-49 years with Graves disease. Donor details come from another sample of the same person, matched by shared clones.

The rearrangement uses TRBV11-2 and TRBJ2-3, with TRBD1 matching over 9 bases. V shed 5 bases, J shed 2 bases, and the junction held 5 bases outside the gene matches. In germline, CDR1 is SGHAT, CDR2 FQNNGV. The CDR3 spans 15 residues. CDR3 DNA sequence: TGTGCCAGCAGCCCGGACAGGGGAAACACAGATACGCAGTATTTT. This encodes CASSPDRGNTDTQYF.

The CDR3 region has the DNA TGTGCCTGGAGTGTTAATACACTAGCGGGGTATGCAGATACGCAGTATTTT. Translation gives CAWSVNTLAGYADTQYF. V and J are TRBV30 and TRBJ2-3, with 10 bases fitting TRBD2. The V gene end was trimmed by 0 bases and the J gene end by 4 bases; junction bases not matched to a gene: 10. The CDR3 has 17 residues. CDR1 is GTSNPN, CDR2 SVGIG, per germline (reference sequence).

This clonotype was seen ten or more times. CDR3: CASSDSDKGYEQYF. The CDR3 DNA reads TGTGCCAGCAGCGACTCGGACAAGGGGTACGAGCAGTACTTC. The V call is TRBV12-3 or TRBV12-4, the J call TRBJ2-7, with D perhaps TRBD1 (5 bases). The CDR3 has 14 residues. V gave up 6 bases and J gave up 4 bases, with 16 bases separating them.

This clonotype was recorded at least ten times. The chain couples TRBV30 to TRBJ1-2, with unresolved D. V gave up 3 bases and J gave up 1 base, with 18 bases separating them. The CDR3 spans 16 residues. Germline V lookup: CDR1 GTSNPN, CDR2 SVGIG (reference sequence). For the CDR3, the DNA is TGTGCCTGGAGAGACATCGGAGGGCTTCTTAACTATGGCTACACCTTC. Translated: CAWRDIGGLLNYGYTF.

This clonotype appeared many times. CDR3 DNA: TGTGCCAGCAGCGTACTTGGACAGGGGAATTATGGCTACACCTTC. As protein: CASSVLGQGNYGYTF. The chain couples TRBV9 to TRBJ1-2; 9 bases agree with TRBD1. The J segment lost 5 bases and the V segment lost 1 base, leaving 6 bases of the junction unmatched. Germline lookup yields CDR1 SGDLS and CDR2 YYNGEE. The CDR3 has 15 amino acids.

This sequence joins TRBV12-3 or TRBV12-4 and TRBJ1-5; D perhaps matches TRBD1 (6 bases). Between the trimmed V and J ends, which lost 3 bases and 0 bases, there was a span of 15 bases. This CDR3 is 17 amino acids long. The CDR3 loop is CASSFHTGGHSNQPQHF. As DNA, the CDR3 is TGTGCCAGCAGTTTCCATACCGGGGGCCATAGCAATCAGCCCCAGCATTTT.

Many counts were recorded for this clonotype. The V and J genes are TRBV2 and TRBJ2-1, with 8 nucleotides matching TRBD2. This CDR3 has 12 amino acids. Trimming at V came to 6 bases and at J to 6 bases, leaving 1 base not matched to a gene. Germline V gene lookup returns CDR1 SNHLY and CDR2 FYNNEI. The CDR3 DNA reads TGTGCCAGCAGCGGACTAGCCAATGAGCAGTTCTTC. This encodes CASSGLANEQFF.

This clonotype has only a few counts. V gene TRBV19 combines with J gene TRBJ2-2; D is undetermined. The CDR3 runs to 13 residues. With 7 bases removed from V and 7 bases from J, the gap between germline ends came to 13 bases. CDR1 LNHDA and CDR2 SQIVND come from the germline V gene (reference sequence). DNA of the CDR3: TGTGCCAGTACCATTCTACTCGGCGGGGAGCTGTTTTTT. It codes for CASTILLGGELFF.

This clonotype was recorded at least ten times. The V call is TRBV28, the J call TRBJ2-7, with 9 nucleotides matching TRBD2. In germline, CDR1 is MDHEN, CDR2 SYDVKM. V trimming: 6 bases; J trimming: 2 bases; junction bases outside the gene matches: 8. The CDR3 has 15 amino acids. The CDR3 DNA follows: TGTGCCAGCAGCTCCCCGGGACTAGCAGCCTACGAGCAGTACTTC. Residues: CASSSPGLAAYEQYF.

The genes are TRBV7-9 and TRBJ1-6; D gene uncertain. With 2 bases removed from V and 5 bases from J, the gap between germline ends came to 7 bases. The CDR3 contains 14 residues. In germline, CDR1 is SEHNR, CDR2 FQNEAQ (reference sequence). The CDR3 nucleotides read TGTGCCAGCAGCTTACAACAGAATAATTCACCCCTCCACTTT. Amino acid sequence: CASSLQQNNSPLHF.

This clonotype was counted ten times or more. The rearrangement joins TRBV20-1 to TRBJ2-3, with TRBD2 identical over 9 bases. The J segment lost 6 bases and the V segment lost 3 bases, leaving 10 bases of the junction unmatched. The CDR3 totals 15 residues. Germline loops: CDR1 DFQATT, CDR2 SNEGSKA (reference sequence). CDR3 sequence (DNA): TGCAGTGCTAGTCCTTCTAGCGGGATTGTGGATACGCAGTATTTT. Protein: CSASPSSGIVDTQYF.

V and J are TRBV29-1 and TRBJ2-7; 11 nucleotides match TRBD2. The CDR3 is 14 residues long. Per the germline V gene, CDR1 is SQVTM and CDR2 is ANQGSEA. The junction had 7 bases not matched to a gene; V was cut back by 7 bases and J by 2 bases. CDR3 protein: CSARLAGKPYEQYF. The CDR3, as DNA: TGCAGCGCTCGACTAGCGGGAAAACCCTACGAGCAGTACTTC.

This rearrangement joins TRBV12-3 or TRBV12-4 to TRBJ2-7; 7 bases agree with TRBD1. This CDR3 has 14 amino acids. After removal of 4 bases from V and 7 bases from J, the junction contained 10 bases not matched to a gene. The CDR3 bases are TGTGCCAGCAGTTCACCCCGACAGGGTAGGGAGCAGTACTTC. Translation: CASSSPRQGREQYF.

Many counts were recorded for this clonotype. This chain connects TRBV5-1 to TRBJ2-3; D gene ambiguous. There are 14 residues in the CDR3. Between the trimmed V and J ends, which lost 3 bases and 2 bases, there was a span of 10 bases. The germline V gene has CDR1 SGHRS and CDR2 YFSETQ. The CDR3 DNA follows: TGCGCCAGCAGCTGGACGGACCCCACAGATACGCAGTATTTT. This translates into CASSWTDPTDTQYF.

Comments on this clonotype: A read error is possible here, since a much larger clone lies one base away. The gene calls are TRBV3-1 and TRBJ2-1; 7 bases align to TRBD2. The J call is in doubt because the DNA end fits TRBJ2-5 better. Germline V CDR1 and CDR2: LGHDT, YNNKEL (reference sequence). The CDR3 covers 16 residues. The CDR3 loop reads CASSQRPRLAEGTQYF. DNA for the CDR3: TGTGCCAGCAGCCAGCGACCCCGGCTAGCGGAAGGGACCCAGTACTTC.

This clonotype was picked up many times. The chain joins TRBV12-3 or TRBV12-4 to TRBJ2-1; 12 bases line up with TRBD2. V shed 5 bases and J 4 bases; nucleotides not matched to a gene: 3. The CDR3 runs to 15 residues. The CDR3 here is CASSETSGRYNEQFF. As DNA, the CDR3 is TGTGCCAGCAGTGAGACTAGCGGGAGATACAATGAGCAGTTCTTC.

The rearrangement links TRBV12-3 or TRBV12-4 to TRBJ1-5; D is uncertain. The CDR3 sequence is 14 residues long. Trimming shortened V by 1 base and J by 4 bases, and 8 bases separated the two germline ends. The CDR3 sequence: CASSLGIVNQPQHF. CDR3 bases: TGTGCCAGCAGTTTAGGGATCGTTAATCAGCCCCAGCATTTT.

The chain recombines TRBV25-1 with TRBJ1-6, with D possibly being TRBD1 (5 bases). The V end lost 4 bases, the J end lost 7 bases, and 11 bases lay between the germline ends. Germline CDR1 MGHDK, CDR2 SYGVNS. The CDR3 length is 14 residues. The CDR3 loop is CASSGQRRNSPLHF. The CDR3 nucleotides read TGTGCCAGCAGTGGACAGAGACGGAATTCACCCCTCCACTTT.